This is a list of T cell receptor beta chains from one sample in a study of OX40 agonist ivuxolimab in advanced cancers. Profiling relied on immunoSEQ multiplex PCR, and the TCRdb table lists in-frame clones only, not all of them. The data show approximately 92,000 clones, under 85% seen once. The sequences come from CD4+ or CD8+ T cells sorted from blood, collected in a trial of the OX40 agonist ivuxolimab. The receptors derive from an adult with an advanced solid tumor such as melanoma, head and neck, liver or kidney cancer. Both conserved end residues are part of each CDR3.

V | CDR3
TRBV11-2 | CASSYTGPNQPQHF
TRBV7-2 | CASSLGFDSSYEQYF
TRBV7-2 | CASSLRPGSSYEQYF
TRBV11-1 | CASSLADRFSYEQYF
TRBV27 | CASSVYLNTEAFF
TRBV9 | CASSADRGGTYEQYF
TRBV6-5 | CASSYVASAYNEQFF
TRBV6-5 | CASSRGLHHNSPLHF
TRBV7-2 | CASSPPGRGTYEQYF
TRBV19 | CASSRRDYSGNTIYF
TRBV5-8 | CASSFRQGYGYTF
TRBV2 | CASTVDSVLREQYF
TRBV27 | CASSLTFRAGSSYNSPLHF
TRBV4-2 | CASSQDGTPGGNTIYF
TRBV10-1 | CASSESSGQETQYF
TRBV19 | CATEGARDVQYF
TRBV5-4 | CASSPTSTSGLYNEQFF
TRBV19 | CASSFGTGGNYGYTF
TRBV4-1 | CASSQVPGSLGATQYF
TRBV18 | CASSRGDIDEQFF
TRBV14 | CASSPSRATQGNTIYF
TRBV11-3 | CASSLGGASTYTQYF
TRBV6-5 | CASSYRLASTDTQYF
TRBV7-8 | CASSQGFGEQYF
TRBV5-6 | CASTLGGMSTGELFF
TRBV11-2 | CASSLARGSYEQYF
TRBV19 | CASSHRDPAYEQYF
TRBV4-2 | CASSQEAGGSYEQYF
TRBV11-3 | CASSSGLAGISGANVLTF
TRBV12-5 | CASGPWGPGANVLTF
TRBV19 | CASSLDSLSNQPQHF
TRBV29-1 | CSVERRTGAYEQYF
TRBV14 | CASSHPGQGNEQYF
TRBV29-1 | CSAGWDSTDTQYF